This TCR beta chain was captured in a study of control samples from healthy donors and cancer patients (dated by TCRdb to 2018 to 2020). The library was obtained by the immunoSEQ multiplex PCR assay. Imported from immuneACCESS, the table was reduced by TCRdb to in-frame sequences with V and J called. These copies leave out some clones; in studies compared against another copy, an unresolved V gene accounts for under half, and the cause of the remainder is not known. A total of some 80,000 clones appear in this sample, nearly 90% of them only once. The ten largest clones add up to 5.5% of the sample. About this clone: This receptor's antigen is unknown. Base qualities are missing; no much larger clone stands one base away.

The germline V gene sets CDR1 to MNHEY and CDR2 to SVGAGI. Including the terminal cysteine and phenylalanine, the CDR3 comprises 16 residues. This entry keeps only the CDR3 DNA: 48 bases, framed from base 1. The trim is 0 bases for V and 5 bases for J, with a gap of 14 bases between the germline ends. The V gene is TRBV6-5 and the J gene is TRBJ2-1, with the D gene call left open. This clonotype originated in a man in his forties or fifties in good health. Sequenced material: blood. The sequence in DNA is TGTGCCAGCAGTTACTCGTTACTGGCGGTTCACAATGAGCAGTTCTTC. This is translated as CASSYSLLAVHNEQFF.